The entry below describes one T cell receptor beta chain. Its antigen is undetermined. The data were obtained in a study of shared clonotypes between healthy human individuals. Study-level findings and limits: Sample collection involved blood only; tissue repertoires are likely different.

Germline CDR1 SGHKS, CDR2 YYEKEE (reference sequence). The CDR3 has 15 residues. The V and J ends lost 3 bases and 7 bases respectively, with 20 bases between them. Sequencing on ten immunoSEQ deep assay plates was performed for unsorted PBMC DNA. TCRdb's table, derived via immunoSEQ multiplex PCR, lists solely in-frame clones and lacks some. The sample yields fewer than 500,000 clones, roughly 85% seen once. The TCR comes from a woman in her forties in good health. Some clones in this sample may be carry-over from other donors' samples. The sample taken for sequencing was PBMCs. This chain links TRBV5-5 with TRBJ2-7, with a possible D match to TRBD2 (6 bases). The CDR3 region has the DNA TGTGCCAGCAGCTGGCGGGACTGGGGTCTACAGGAGCAGTACTTC. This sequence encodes CASSWRDWGLQEQYF.